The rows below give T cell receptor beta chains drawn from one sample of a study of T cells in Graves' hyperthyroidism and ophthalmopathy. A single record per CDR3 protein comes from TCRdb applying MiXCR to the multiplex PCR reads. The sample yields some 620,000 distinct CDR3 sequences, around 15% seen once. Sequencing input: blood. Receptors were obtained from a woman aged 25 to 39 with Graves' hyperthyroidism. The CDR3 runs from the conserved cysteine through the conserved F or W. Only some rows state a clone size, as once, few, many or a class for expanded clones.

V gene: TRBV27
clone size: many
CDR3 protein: CASTPGQNYGYTF

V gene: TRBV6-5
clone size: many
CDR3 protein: CASSYGTGGGGYTF

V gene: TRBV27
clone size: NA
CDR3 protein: CASSSTSRGENIQYF

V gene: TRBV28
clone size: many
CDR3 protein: CAIDRGSGDTEAFF

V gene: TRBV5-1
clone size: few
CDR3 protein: CASNWTGGGQPQHF

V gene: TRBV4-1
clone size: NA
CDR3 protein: CASSQDRSRDTGELFF

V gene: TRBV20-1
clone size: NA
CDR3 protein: CSANSGRAGEQFF

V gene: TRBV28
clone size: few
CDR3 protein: CASLGRGEKLFF

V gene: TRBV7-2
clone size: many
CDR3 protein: CASSRTVYEQYF

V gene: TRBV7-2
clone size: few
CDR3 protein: CASSLTSGRYGETQYF

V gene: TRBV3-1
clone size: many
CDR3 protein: CASSQVGPYGYTF

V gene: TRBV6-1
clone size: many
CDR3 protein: CASSEGGRLEKLFF

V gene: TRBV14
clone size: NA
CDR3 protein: CASSQDYGSYEQYF

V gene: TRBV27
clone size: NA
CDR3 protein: CASSSRGAGGNTIYF

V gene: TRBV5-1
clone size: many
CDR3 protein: CASSWTSGASYEQYF

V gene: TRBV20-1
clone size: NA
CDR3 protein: CSARDSTGSNYGYTF

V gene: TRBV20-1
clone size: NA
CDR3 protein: CSARLASTGELFF

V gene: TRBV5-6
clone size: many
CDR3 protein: CASSATTGRGWTEAFF

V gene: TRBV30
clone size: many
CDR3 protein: CAWSVGLAGVNEQFF

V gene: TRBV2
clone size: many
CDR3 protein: CASSDLQGNEKLFF